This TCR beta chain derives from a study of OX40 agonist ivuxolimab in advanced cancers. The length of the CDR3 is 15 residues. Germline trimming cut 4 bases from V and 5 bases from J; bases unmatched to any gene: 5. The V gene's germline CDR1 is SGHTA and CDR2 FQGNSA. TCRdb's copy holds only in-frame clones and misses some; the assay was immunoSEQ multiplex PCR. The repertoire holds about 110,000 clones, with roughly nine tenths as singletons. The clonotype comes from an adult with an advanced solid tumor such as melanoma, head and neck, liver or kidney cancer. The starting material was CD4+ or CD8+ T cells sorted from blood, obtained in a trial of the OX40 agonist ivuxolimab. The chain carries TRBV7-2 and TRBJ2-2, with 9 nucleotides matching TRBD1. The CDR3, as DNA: TGTGCCAGCAGCTCCGGGACAGGGAGGACCGGGGAGCTGTTTTTT. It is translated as CASSSGTGRTGELFF.